The 26 T cell receptor beta chains reported below all come from one sample, sequenced in a study of T-cell memory formation after mild COVID-19. TCRdb re-derived calls from the 5' RACE reads in MiXCR, one entry per CDR3 protein. The table records some 50,000 distinct CDR3 sequences, 25% to 35% of them present only once. Sequencing was done on a sample of PBMCs or a T cell subset sorted from them (not recorded which). The receptors come from a man in his late teens or twenties who had mild COVID-19 (a few samples of this study predate the infection). Cell type and time point are not known.

The chain joins TRBV29-1 to TRBJ2-7; TRBD1 agrees at 8 bases. This CDR3 comprises 14 residues. Germline-derived CDR1 and CDR2 are SQVTM and ANQGSEA. V dropped 0 bases and J dropped 8; count of bases not matched to a gene: 9. CDR3 coding DNA: TGCAGCGTTGAAGATCGACAGGGGATGTCACAGCAGTACTTC. Translating it yields CSVEDRQGMSQQYF.

V and J are TRBV12-3 or TRBV12-4 and TRBJ2-2; perhaps D is TRBD1 or TRBD2 (5 bases each). The CDR3 consists of 15 residues. V gave up 5 bases and J gave up 6 bases, with 16 bases separating them. CDR3 protein: CASSGDPEASGELFF. The CDR3 bases are TGTGCCAGCAGTGGGGACCCTGAGGCTTCCGGGGAGCTGTTTTTT.

In its sample, this clonotype was seen once. The chain recombines TRBV4-1 with TRBJ1-3; D unresolved. Trimming cost V 1 base and J 1 base, with 11 bases left between them. Germline V lookup: CDR1 MGHRA, CDR2 YSYEKL. The CDR3 is 16 residues long. The CDR3 DNA follows: TGCGCCAGCAGCCAAGTCTCCCCCGATTCTGGAAACACCATATATTTT. Amino acids: CASSQVSPDSGNTIYF.

The J gene is TRBJ2-1, the V gene TRBV4-2; 9 nucleotides match TRBD2. V was clipped by 4 bases and J by 1 base; unmatched bases: 14. The germline V gene has CDR1 LGHNA and CDR2 YNFKEQ. The CDR3 spans 19 residues. This CDR3 reads CASSRNLAGSRKSYNEQFF. The CDR3 nucleotides read TGTGCCAGCAGCCGCAACCTAGCGGGGAGTCGTAAGTCCTACAATGAGCAGTTCTTC.

This clonotype has only one observation. The chain combines TRBV27 with TRBJ2-2; 11 positions match TRBD2. The CDR3 is 17 amino acids. Trimming removed 3 bases from V and 5 bases from J; junction bases left unmatched: 8. Germline CDR1 reads MNHEY; CDR2 reads SMNVEV (reference sequence). The CDR3 coding sequence is TGTGCCAGCAGTTTGATCCAGATAGCGGGGGGGACCGGGGAGCTGTTTTTT. The encoded protein is CASSLIQIAGGTGELFF.

This clonotype was seen repeatedly, ten times or more. This chain uses TRBV6-5 with TRBJ1-6; TRBD1 agrees at 8 bases. The CDR3 runs to 14 residues. Germline CDR1 and CDR2: MNHEY and SVGAGI. The junction had 4 bases not matched to a gene; V was cut back by 2 bases and J by 10 bases. The CDR3 nucleotides are TGTGCCAGCAGTTACGCACAGGGGGTCTCACCCCTCCACTTT. Its protein product is CASSYAQGVSPLHF.

This clonotype has ten or more counts. The V gene is TRBV25-1, the J gene TRBJ2-1; perhaps TRBD1 as D (6 bases). The germline V gene encodes CDR1 MGHDK and CDR2 SYGVNS. V was shortened by 5 bases and J by 0 bases, with 11 bases between the two germline ends. The CDR3 extends over 15 amino acids. The chain's CDR3 is CASSLQGNSYNEQFF. The CDR3 DNA is TGTGCCAGCAGTTTACAGGGAAACTCCTACAATGAGCAGTTCTTC.

The rearrangement links TRBV4-1 to TRBJ2-1; D call uncertain. The CDR3 extends over 14 amino acids. Germline V gene data show CDR1 as MGHRA and CDR2 as YSYEKL. Trimming took 0 bases from V and 8 from J, leaving 11 bases between them. CDR3 loop: CASSQESSSYEQFF. CDR3 coding DNA: TGCGCCAGCAGCCAAGAGAGTAGCTCATATGAGCAGTTCTTC.

This clonotype was seen more than once but under ten times. The genes are TRBV29-1 and TRBJ2-1, with D unclear. The V end lost 5 bases, the J end lost 7 bases, and 6 bases lay between the germline ends. This CDR3 is built from 10 residues. Germline-derived CDR1 and CDR2 are SQVTM and ANQGSEA. CDR3 nucleotides: TGCAGCGTTATCCGTAATGAGCAGTTCTTC. The encoded protein is CSVIRNEQFF.

This clonotype was picked up a small number of times. The rearrangement uses TRBV20-1 and TRBJ2-7; 7 nucleotides line up with TRBD1. Unmatched junction bases numbered 2, after V lost 7 bases and J lost 2 bases. Germline values: CDR1 DFQATT, CDR2 SNEGSKA (reference sequence). The CDR3 is made up of 11 amino acids. CDR3 region: CSVRGPYEQYF. Here the CDR3 DNA reads TGCAGTGTTAGGGGGCCCTACGAGCAGTACTTC.

This clonotype was seen a handful of times. The chain links TRBV12-3 or TRBV12-4 to TRBJ2-4; TRBD1 matches at 10 bases. This CDR3 region has 16 residues. The junction had 10 bases not matched to a gene; V was cut back by 6 bases and J by 5 bases. This chain's CDR3 is CASRIHPGTGENIQYF. CDR3 sequence (DNA): TGTGCCAGCAGAATACATCCCGGGACAGGGGAAAACATTCAGTACTTC.

The V and J genes are TRBV4-1 and TRBJ1-1; 9 nucleotides match TRBD1. The CDR3 totals 14 residues. V shed 7 bases and J 3 bases; nucleotides not matched to a gene: 6. Germline lookup yields CDR1 MGHRA and CDR2 YSYEKL. The CDR3, as DNA: TGCGCCAGCACTTACACAGGGGGCCACACTGAAGCTTTCTTT. Translation gives CASTYTGGHTEAFF.

The V call is TRBV4-1, the J call TRBJ2-3, with 7 nucleotides matching TRBD2. Trimming at V came to 1 base and at J to 4 bases, leaving 11 bases not matched to a gene. Germline CDR1 reads MGHRA; CDR2 reads YSYEKL. This CDR3 spans 17 amino acids. CDR3 coding DNA: TGCGCCAGCAGCCAAGGAGCGGGGAGCGGCCCCCCAGATACGCAGTATTTT. This sequence encodes CASSQGAGSGPPDTQYF.

This clonotype was detected a few times. The J gene is TRBJ2-5, the V gene TRBV5-6; no clear D gene. With 1 base removed from V and 5 bases from J, the gap between germline ends came to 15 bases. This CDR3 has 15 residues. Germline assignment: CDR1 SGHDT and CDR2 YYEEEE. DNA of the CDR3: TGTGCCAGCAGCTTGAAAACGAGTTTCGTTGAGACCCAGTACTTC. It encodes CASSLKTSFVETQYF.

The chain couples TRBV6-2 or TRBV6-3 to TRBJ2-7, with D possibly matching TRBD1 (6 bases). The CDR3 has 13 residues. With 2 bases removed from V and 2 bases from J, the gap between germline ends came to 7 bases. Germline V gives CDR1 MNHEY, CDR2 SVGEGT. The CDR3 bases are TGTGCCAGCAGTTACGGACAGCCCTACGAGCAGTACGTC. This sequence encodes CASSYGQPYEQYV.

This clonotype has only a few counts. V is TRBV29-1 and J is TRBJ2-2, with D perhaps matching TRBD1 (5 bases). V dropped 4 bases and J dropped 4 bases, with 7 bases sitting between them. The CDR3 length is 12 residues. The germline gives CDR1 SQVTM, CDR2 ANQGSEA. The CDR3 protein is CSVVGATGELFF. CDR3 nucleotide sequence: TGCAGCGTTGTAGGGGCCACCGGGGAGCTGTTTTTT.

The rearrangement joins TRBV4-2 to TRBJ2-2; D perhaps matches TRBD2 (6 bases). Per germline, CDR1 LGHNA and CDR2 YNFKEQ. V shed 3 bases and J shed 5 bases, with 7 bases lying between them. The CDR3 is made up of 13 amino acids. The CDR3 spells CASSHRGTGELFF. The CDR3, as DNA: TGTGCCAGCAGCCACCGGGGGACCGGGGAGCTGTTTTTT.

The chain joins TRBV12-3 or TRBV12-4 to TRBJ2-2, with D perhaps matching TRBD1 (6 bases). V lost 7 bases, J lost 3 bases, and 15 bases lay in between. The CDR3 is 15 amino acids. CDR3 amino acids: CASIYPGDHTGELFF. In DNA form, the CDR3 reads TGTGCCAGCATCTACCCAGGGGACCACACCGGGGAGCTGTTTTTT.

This clonotype has just a few counts. The V gene is TRBV9, the J gene TRBJ1-1, with D perhaps TRBD1 (5 bases). This CDR3 has 15 residues. Between the trimmed V and J ends, which lost 0 bases and 7 bases, there was a span of 16 bases. The germline V gene has CDR1 SGDLS and CDR2 YYNGEE. CDR3 region: CASSVGAGHTVEAFF. As DNA, the CDR3 is TGTGCCAGCAGCGTAGGTGCAGGGCACACGGTTGAAGCTTTCTTT.

The CDR3 DNA sequence: TGCGCCAGCAGCATCCGGGACAGGGGTGACGAGCAGTACTTC. It translates to CASSIRDRGDEQYF. The chain has TRBV5-1 and TRBJ2-7; 10 bases line up with TRBD1. V was pared by 4 bases and J by 5 bases, with 6 bases of the junction left unmatched. The CDR3 loop spans 14 amino acids. Germline V CDR1 and CDR2: SGHRS, YFSETQ.

The rearrangement links TRBV10-3 to TRBJ2-1; D is undetermined. Germline V gene data show CDR1 as ENHRY and CDR2 as SYGVKD. This CDR3 has 15 amino acids. V was shortened by 6 bases and J by 0 bases, with 12 bases between the two germline ends. Here the CDR3 reads CAIRGTPSSYNEQFF. DNA of the CDR3: TGTGCCATCAGGGGTACTCCGAGCTCCTACAATGAGCAGTTCTTC.

The chain has TRBV29-1 and TRBJ2-3; TRBD2 aligns across 8 bases. The CDR3 length is 14 residues. Germline values: CDR1 SQVTM, CDR2 ANQGSEA. The J segment lost 1 base and the V segment lost 4 bases, leaving 4 bases of the junction unmatched. The DNA of the CDR3 is TGCAGCGTTGGGCTAGCGGGTCGCACAGATACGCAGTATTTT. Protein: CSVGLAGRTDTQYF.

This clonotype was observed a few times. The rearrangement joins TRBV6-4 to TRBJ2-1; TRBD2 aligns across 7 bases. With 6 bases clipped from V and 7 bases from J, the junction kept 12 bases outside the gene matches. The germline V gene has CDR1 MRHNA and CDR2 SNTAGT. The CDR3 length is 15 residues. The CDR3 coding sequence is TGTGCCAGCAGCGACGAGGCGGGGGAAGGTAATGAGCAGTTCTTC. Translation gives CASSDEAGEGNEQFF.

This clonotype has more than one count but fewer than ten. The chain carries TRBV11-2 and TRBJ2-2, with D tentatively TRBD2 (5 bases). Germline V gene data show CDR1 as SGHAT and CDR2 as FQNNGV. Trimming removed 1 base from V and 5 bases from J, with 11 bases in between. This CDR3 spans 15 amino acids. The CDR3 here is CASSLAGVQTGELFF. In DNA, the CDR3 is TGTGCCAGCAGCTTAGCCGGGGTTCAGACCGGGGAGCTGTTTTTT.

This clonotype was counted between two and nine times. The V call is TRBV5-5, the J call TRBJ1-2, with a weak D call TRBD1 (6 bases). The germline gives CDR1 SGHKS, CDR2 YYEKEE (reference sequence). CDR3 length: 13 amino acids. Trimming left V 6 bases short and J 3 bases short, with 12 bases between. The CDR3 nucleotides read TGTGCCAGCACTATAGACAGGCACTATGGCTACACCTTC. Translation gives CASTIDRHYGYTF.

This rearrangement joins TRBV6-2 or TRBV6-3 to TRBJ2-7, with D unclear. CDR1 is MNHEY and CDR2 is SVGEGT in the germline V gene. The CDR3 covers 11 residues. Trimming stripped 2 bases from V and 5 bases from J, with 4 bases between. The CDR3 sequence is CASSYVHEQYF. Here the CDR3 DNA reads TGTGCCAGCAGTTACGTCCACGAGCAGTACTTC.